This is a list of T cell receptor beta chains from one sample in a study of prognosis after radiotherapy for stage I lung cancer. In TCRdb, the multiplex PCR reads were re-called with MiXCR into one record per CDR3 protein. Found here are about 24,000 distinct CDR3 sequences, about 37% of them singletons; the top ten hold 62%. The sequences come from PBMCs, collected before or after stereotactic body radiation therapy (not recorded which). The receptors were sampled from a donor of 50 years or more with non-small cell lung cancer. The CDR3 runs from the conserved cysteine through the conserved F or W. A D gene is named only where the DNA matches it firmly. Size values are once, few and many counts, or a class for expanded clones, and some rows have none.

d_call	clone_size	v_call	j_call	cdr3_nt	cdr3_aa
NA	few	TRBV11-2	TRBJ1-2	TGTGCCAGCAGCTTAGATCGTCGCTATGGCTACACCTTC	CASSLDRRYGYTF
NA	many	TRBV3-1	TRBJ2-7	TGTGCCAGCAGCCAGAGACAGTACGAGCAGTACTTC	CASSQRQYEQYF
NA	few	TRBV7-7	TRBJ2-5	TGTGCTAGCAGCCAACATGACAGGGAGACCCAGTACTTC	CASSQHDRETQYF
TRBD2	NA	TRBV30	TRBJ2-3	TGTGCCTCCCCACTAGCGGGAGTCACAGATACGCAGTATTTT	CASPLAGVTDTQYF
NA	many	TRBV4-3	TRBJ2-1	TGCGCCAGCAGCCAAGATGTGGGGCTGCTAGGTGAGCAGTTCTTC	CASSQDVGLLGEQFF
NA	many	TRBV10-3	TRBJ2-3	TGTGCCATCAGTGAGTCAGTAGATACGCAGTATTTT	CAISESVDTQYF
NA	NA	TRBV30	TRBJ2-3	TGTGCCTGGAGTAATCGAGGAGCTATGAGGGATACGCAGTATTTT	CAWSNRGAMRDTQYF
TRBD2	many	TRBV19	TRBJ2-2	TGTGCCAGTAGCTCAGGACTAGCGGGAATCACCGGGGAGCTGTTTTTT	CASSSGLAGITGELFF
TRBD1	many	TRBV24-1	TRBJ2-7	TGTGCCACCAGTGGAGGGACAGGGAGCTACGAGCAGTACTTC	CATSGGTGSYEQYF
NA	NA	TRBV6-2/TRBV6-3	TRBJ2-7	TGTGCCAGCAGTGAGGCGGAGAGCTCCTACGAGCAGTACTTC	CASSEAESSYEQYF
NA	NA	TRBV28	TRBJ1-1	TGTGCCAGCAGTTTCGAGTCGAGATGGACTGAAGCTTTCTTT	CASSFESRWTEAFF
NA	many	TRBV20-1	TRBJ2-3	TGCAGTGCTGATAGGGACTCTACGGGAACGCAGTATTTT	CSADRDSTGTQYF
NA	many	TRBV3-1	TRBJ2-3	TGTGCCAGCAGCCAAGAGGGGGAGACAGATACGCAGTATTTT	CASSQEGETDTQYF
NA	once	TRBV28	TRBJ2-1	TGTGCCAGCAGAGGGGGGGGGCCTGGTGAGCAGTTCTTC	CASRGGGPGEQFF
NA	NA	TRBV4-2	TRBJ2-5	TGTGCCAGCAGCCAAGATATGGGGGCCCAAGAGACCCAGTACTTC	CASSQDMGAQETQYF
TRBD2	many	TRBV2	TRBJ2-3	TGTGCCAGCCGGGCGACTAGCGGTGGGACAGATACGCAGTATTTT	CASRATSGGTDTQYF
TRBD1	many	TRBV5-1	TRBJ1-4	TGCGCCAGCAGCTTGGGAACAGGGGGTGAAAAACTGTTTTTT	CASSLGTGGEKLFF
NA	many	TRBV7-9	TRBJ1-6	TGTGCCAGCAGGCCGGGGGAGTCTTCACCCCTCCACTTT	CASRPGESSPLHF
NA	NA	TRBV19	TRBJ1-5	TGTGCCAGTAGTCTAAACAGTCTTAGCAATCAGCCCCAGCATTTT	CASSLNSLSNQPQHF
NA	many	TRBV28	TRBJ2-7	TGTGCCAGCAGTTTAGGGCCGGAGGTGGGGGTTACCTACGAGCAGTACTTC	CASSLGPEVGVTYEQYF